The rows below give T cell receptor beta chains drawn from one sample of a study of shared clonotypes between healthy human individuals. Here immunoSEQ multiplex PCR was the method, and the copy in TCRdb shows in-frame clones only, minus some. In the table there are a few million clones, approximately 92% of which are singletons. Material for sequencing was naive CD4+ T cells sorted from blood. These receptors all come from a man between 18 and 29 years old in good health. Each CDR3 is given with its conserved first and last residue. Fields, in order: D gene, clone size, J gene, V gene, CDR3 length, CDR3 DNA, CDR3 protein. A D gene is named only where the DNA matches it firmly. Expanded clones get a size class; other rows say once, few or many, or leave the size out.

>TRBD1|.|TRBJ2-2|TRBV5-4|16
TGTGCCAGCAGCGCCACGGGACAGGGCCAAATGGGGGAGCTGTTTTTT
CASSATGQGQMGELFF
>.|once|TRBJ2-1|TRBV7-2|14
TGTGCCAGCAGCTTAAGGGTTAGCTACAATGAGCAGTTCTTC
CASSLRVSYNEQFF
>.|.|TRBJ1-5|TRBV5-1|15
TGCGCCAGCAGCTTTGGGCCGAATAGCAATCAGCCCCAGCATTTT
CASSFGPNSNQPQHF
>TRBD1|.|TRBJ1-6|TRBV7-9|16
TGTGCCAGCAGCTCCCGACAGGGGAGCTATAATTCACCCCTCCACTTT
CASSSRQGSYNSPLHF
>TRBD1|.|TRBJ1-2|TRBV6-5|12
TGTGCCAGCAGAAGAGACAGGGATGGCTACACCTTC
CASRRDRDGYTF
>.|.|TRBJ2-5|TRBV15|18
TGTGCCACCATAAGAATACAATCCTCCTTAGGGGCTCAAGAGACCCAGTACTTC
CATIRIQSSLGAQETQYF
>.|.|TRBJ2-7|TRBV6-5|15
TGTGCCAGCAGGACAGCCTCAGGGACGACCTACGAGCAGTACTTC
CASRTASGTTYEQYF
>TRBD2|once|TRBJ2-1|TRBV7-2|15
TGTGCCAGCAGCTTCGGGGGAGGGGCACCCAATGAGCAGTTCTTC
CASSFGGGAPNEQFF
>.|.|TRBJ2-1|TRBV30|13
TGTGCCTGGACAGAGAACTCCTACAATGAGCAGTTCTTC
CAWTENSYNEQFF
>TRBD1|.|TRBJ1-3|TRBV18|18
TGTGCCAGCTCACCACCCCGCGGACAGGGGGCGTATGGAAACACCATATATTTT
CASSPPRGQGAYGNTIYF
>.|.|TRBJ2-7|TRBV10-3|16
TGTGCCATCAGAGACCAAGCGGGCCTAGAGGGGTACGAGCAGTACTTC
CAIRDQAGLEGYEQYF
>TRBD1|.|TRBJ2-1|TRBV10-3|15
TGTGCCATCAGTGAGGCGACAGGGGATAACAATGAGCAGTTCTTC
CAISEATGDNNEQFF
>TRBD2|.|TRBJ2-3|TRBV5-1|16
TGCGCCAGCAGCCGGTCAGCGGGGGCCCGCACAGATACGCAGTATTTT
CASSRSAGARTDTQYF
>.|.|TRBJ1-2|TRBV29-1|13
TGCAGCGTGGACCTAGGTACCCGCTATGGCTACACCTTC
CSVDLGTRYGYTF
>.|.|TRBJ2-5|TRBV5-4|14
TGTGCCAGCAGCTCCCGTGGGAATACGGAGACCCAGTACTTC
CASSSRGNTETQYF
>TRBD2|.|TRBJ2-7|TRBV5-1|14
TGCGCCAGCAGCTTGGTAGCGGGAGCTTCCGAGCAGTACTTC
CASSLVAGASEQYF
>.|.|TRBJ2-4|TRBV5-1|15
TGCGCCAGCAGTCCAGGGGCGAGAACGCTCCCCAGCCAGTACTTC
CASSPGARTLPSQYF
>.|.|TRBJ2-7|TRBV12-2|14
TGTGCAAGTCTCCTACAGGGTCTTTTCTACGAGCAGTACTTC
CASLLQGLFYEQYF
>TRBD1|.|TRBJ1-6|TRBV28|14
TGTGCCAGCATCACGGCCGGACAGGTTTTTTTCCTCCACTTT
CASITAGQVFFLHF
>TRBD2|.|TRBJ2-1|TRBV5-1|15
TGCGCCAGCAGCGAACTAGCGGGAGCCAACAATGAGCAGTTCTTC
CASSELAGANNEQFF
>TRBD1|.|TRBJ1-1|TRBV5-4|13
TGTGCCAGCAGCTCCGGGACAGGGCTGGAAGCTTTCTTT
CASSSGTGLEAFF
>TRBD2|.|TRBJ2-1|TRBV11-1|14
TGTGCCTCACTTAGCGGGGGGGCCTACAATGAGCAGTTCTTC
CASLSGGAYNEQFF
>TRBD2|.|TRBJ2-7|TRBV4-1|15
TGCGCCAGCAGCCAGGGACTAGCGAGTTCCTACGAGCAGTACTTC
CASSQGLASSYEQYF
>.|.|TRBJ2-2|TRBV7-2|15
TGTGCCAGCAGCTTTCGCGGGACGAACACCGGGGAGCTGTTTTTT
CASSFRGTNTGELFF
>TRBD1|few|TRBJ1-6|TRBV18|15
TGTGCCAGCTCACGTGGACAGGTCGATAATTCACCCCTCCACTTT
CASSRGQVDNSPLHF
>.|.|TRBJ2-7|TRBV6-1|16
TGTGCCAGCAGTGACCGACACACCCAGAGTTGGGACGAGCAGTACTTC
CASSDRHTQSWDEQYF
>TRBD1|.|TRBJ1-1|TRBV10-3|14
TGTGCCATCAGTTACAGGGGGGAAGGCACTGAAGCTTTCTTT
CAISYRGEGTEAFF
>TRBD2|.|TRBJ2-1|TRBV9|17
TGTGCCAGCAGCCCTGGGCTAGCGGGGGTCGCCTACAATGAGCAGTTCTTC
CASSPGLAGVAYNEQFF
>.|.|TRBJ2-1|TRBV6-1|17
TGTGCCAGCAGTGACAGGGGAATTTTTCCCTTGGACAATGAGCAGTTCTTC
CASSDRGIFPLDNEQFF
>.|.|TRBJ2-5|TRBV6-1|14
TGTGCCAGCAGTCACGTCGGGGGTGGGGAGACCCAGTACTTC
CASSHVGGGETQYF
>TRBD2|.|TRBJ2-7|TRBV28|13
TGTGCCAGCACAGTGGGGGGGGCCTACGAGCAGTACTTC
CASTVGGAYEQYF
>.|.|TRBJ2-7|TRBV6-6|13
TGTGCCAGCTTGCGGGACAAGAACTACGAGCAGTACTTC
CASLRDKNYEQYF
>TRBD1|.|TRBJ1-5|TRBV6-5|16
TGTGCCAGCAGTTACTCGCCCAGGGGGGGAAATCAGCCCCAGCATTTT
CASSYSPRGGNQPQHF
>.|.|TRBJ1-1|TRBV5-1|13
TGCGCCAGCAGCCGACAGTGGAACACTGAAGCTTTCTTT
CASSRQWNTEAFF
>TRBD2|once|TRBJ2-1|TRBV6-6|15
TGTGCCAGCAGACCCCGGACTAGCGTTTACAATGAGCAGTTCTTC
CASRPRTSVYNEQFF
>TRBD1|.|TRBJ2-7|TRBV25-1|15
TGTGCCAGCAGTCCCCGGGACAGGGGATCGGGAGAGCAGTACTTC
CASSPRDRGSGEQYF
>.|once|TRBJ2-2|TRBV9|15
TGTGCCAGCAGCGTAGTGGCTAGCACGACCGGGGAGCTGTTTTTT
CASSVVASTTGELFF
>.|.|TRBJ2-7|TRBV5-1|16
TGCGCCAGCAGCGTTCGCGGGACTGTAGGACTCTACGAGCAGTACTTC
CASSVRGTVGLYEQYF
>.|few|TRBJ1-1|TRBV30|14
TGTGCCTGGAGTTACAATAACAAAGGGGGTCGAGCTTTCTTT
CAWSYNNKGGRAFF